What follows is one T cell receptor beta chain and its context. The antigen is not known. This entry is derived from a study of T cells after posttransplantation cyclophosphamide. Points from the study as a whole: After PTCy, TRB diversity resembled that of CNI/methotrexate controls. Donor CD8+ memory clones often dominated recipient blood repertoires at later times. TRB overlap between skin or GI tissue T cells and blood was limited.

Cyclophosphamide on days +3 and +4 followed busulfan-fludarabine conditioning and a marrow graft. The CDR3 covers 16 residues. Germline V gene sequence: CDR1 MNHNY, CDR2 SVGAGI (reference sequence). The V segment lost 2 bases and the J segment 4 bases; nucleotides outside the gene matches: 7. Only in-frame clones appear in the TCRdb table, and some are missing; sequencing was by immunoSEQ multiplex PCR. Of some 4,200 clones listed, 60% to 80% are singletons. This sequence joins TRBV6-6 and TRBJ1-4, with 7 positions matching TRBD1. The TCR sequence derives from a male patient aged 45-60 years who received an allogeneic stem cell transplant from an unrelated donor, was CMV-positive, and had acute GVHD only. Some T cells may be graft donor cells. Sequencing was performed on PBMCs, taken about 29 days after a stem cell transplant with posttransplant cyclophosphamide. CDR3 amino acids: CASSYPRQGVNEKLFF. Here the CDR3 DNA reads TGTGCCAGCAGTTACCCTCGACAGGGCGTTAATGAAAAACTGTTTTTT.